This entry features one T cell receptor beta chain sequence. This clone came up a few times. The antigen this receptor binds is unknown. No quality values exist for individual bases; no much larger clone is one base distant. The germline V gene gives CDR1 as SGDLS and CDR2 as YYNGEE. The CDR3 spans 13 residues, from the cysteine through the phenylalanine. Only the CDR3 region is kept as DNA, spanning 39 bases read in frame from base 1. A distance of 4 bases separates the germline ends of V and J, which lose 1 base and 5 bases respectively. The time point tag for this specimen amounts to: before neoadjuvant nivolumab. None of the patients had received prior systemic or radiation treatment, and all were newly diagnosed with stage II-IVA oral cavity squamous cell carcinoma. Everyone in the cohort had locally advanced, HPV-negative oral cavity squamous cell carcinoma. The samples were obtained from a longitudinal correlative study of a single-arm phase II trial testing neoadjuvant nivolumab in oral cavity squamous cell carcinoma. Subject-matched pre- and post-treatment PBMCs and tumors from three responders and three non-responders underwent genomic DNA-based TCRbeta sequencing. The Maxwell RSC DNA from Tissue kit was used to isolate genomic DNA from tumor tissue.

This specimen comes from a study of neoadjuvant anti-PD-1 for oral cavity cancer listed by TCRdb under 2021. About the study as a whole: Before undergoing curative-intent surgical resection, most patients got three to four biweekly nivolumab doses at 3 mg/kg. Patients without progression received a fourth nivolumab dose around day 43 and underwent definitive surgical resection on days 50-56. Patients with complete response, partial response or stable disease by RECIST 1.1 were defined as responders, whereas patients with progression were defined as non-responders. The parent correlative cohort included approximately twelve patients, with a 33% response rate.

What the authors observed across the whole study: Greater tumor shrinkage correlated with larger post-treatment sizes of preexisting intratumoral clones, which suggests that expansion of preexisting clones contributed to response. Higher pretreatment blood Treg/Th17 ratios correlated with higher pretreatment blood TCRbeta clonality and lower post-treatment tumor TCRbeta clonality. TCR analyses included only three patients per response group, and the authors called for larger cohorts for validation.

For survey sequencing of tumor libraries, mostly approximately 5.2 ug of input genomic DNA was used, and two replicates were run per sample. The immunoSEQ hsTCRbeta kit was used to prepare TCRbeta libraries according to the manufacturer's instructions. The completed libraries were mixed into a single pool at 3 nM, then sequenced with an Illumina NovaSeq 6000 S4 flow cell. In the original analysis: The immunoSEQ Analyzer handled quality control and preprocessing of the raw data. The analysis was restricted to productive rearrangements, with each unique CDR3 amino acid sequence defining a clonotype. Repertoire clonality was estimated as the Gini-Simpson index, which was computed with the R package tcR. Gini indices were compared with Student's t test, and associations with tumor size change were assessed by Pearson correlation. TCRdb mirrors the immuneACCESS table, restricted to in-frame sequences. Some clones are absent from its copies; in checked studies, under half trace to an unresolved V gene, and the reason for the others is unknown. V and J calls and clone size are as listed in that table; D and trimming were resolved from the DNA. The sample yields 4,500 to 5,000 clones; about 62% were counted once. Of the sample, around 6.7% is held by the ten largest clones.

Here the chain combines TRBV9 and TRBJ1-6; the D gene cannot be resolved reliably. The sequence was collected from a person aged 35-80 years with oral cavity squamous cell carcinoma. Source: tumor tissue, taken before nivolumab (anti-PD-1) treatment. The DNA sequence is TGTGCCAGCAGCGTACACAATAATTCACCCCTCCACTTT. This codes for CASSVHNNSPLHF.